A selection of T cell receptor beta chains follows, all from one sample in a study of T-cell reconstitution after alpha-beta-depleted transplantation in children. Using its own MiXCR run on the PCR reads, TCRdb lists one record per CDR3 protein. Of about 460,000 distinct CDR3 sequences listed, approximately 12% are singletons. This specimen consisted of PBMCs from the stem cell graft donor, obtained from the stem cell graft. These receptors originate from a human donor who donated a stem cell graft to a child with combined immunodeficiency. CDR3s include the opening cysteine and the closing phenylalanine or tryptophan. The order of the fields is D gene, J gene, clone size, V gene, CDR3 protein, CDR3 DNA. A D gene is named only where the DNA matches it firmly. Clone size is shown for a subset of rows, as once, few, many or a class of expanded clone.

TRBD1,TRBJ2-6,.,TRBV7-8,CASSTRGGYRLGANVLTF,TGTGCCAGCAGCACACGAGGGGGCTACAGGTTGGGGGCCAACGTCCTGACTTTC
.,TRBJ2-1,few,TRBV20-1,CSARSGGRPYNEQFF,TGCAGTGCTAGGTCCGGCGGAAGACCCTACAATGAGCAGTTCTTC
TRBD2,TRBJ2-7,many,TRBV27,CASSGGDGSYEQYF,TGTGCCAGCAGTGGGGGGGACGGGTCCTACGAGCAGTACTTC
.,TRBJ1-1,many,TRBV7-9,CASSLVWWGLVNTEAFF,TGTGCCAGCAGCTTAGTTTGGTGGGGCCTGGTGAACACTGAAGCTTTCTTT
.,TRBJ2-7,few,TRBV19,CASNNRDRYEQYF,TGTGCCAGCAACAACAGGGATCGGTACGAGCAGTACTTC
.,TRBJ2-3,.,TRBV7-9,CASSLLGESYTDTQYF,TGTGCCAGCAGCTTACTAGGGGAGAGCTACACAGATACGCAGTATTTT
TRBD1,TRBJ2-1,many,TRBV29-1,CSGMGQGTYNEQFF,TGCAGCGGAATGGGACAGGGGACCTACAATGAGCAGTTCTTC
TRBD2,TRBJ2-7,few,TRBV5-1,CASSLRVTGGTDEQYF,TGCGCCAGCAGCTTGCGAGTGACGGGGGGAACCGACGAGCAGTACTTC
TRBD1,TRBJ2-7,few,TRBV28,CASSSEQGAPYEQYF,TGTGCCAGCAGTTCGGAACAGGGGGCCCCCTACGAGCAGTACTTC
.,TRBJ2-3,.,TRBV6-4,CASSDGGGETDTQYF,TGTGCCAGCAGTGACGGAGGGGGCGAAACAGATACGCAGTATTTT
TRBD2,TRBJ2-2,few,TRBV20-1,CSARGVSGGVFAGELFF,TGCAGTGCTAGAGGCGTTAGCGGGGGGGTTTTCGCCGGGGAGCTGTTTTTT
.,TRBJ2-2,few,TRBV7-8,CASSERQVHTGELFF,TGTGCCAGCAGCGAGAGACAGGTCCACACCGGGGAGCTGTTTTTT
TRBD2,TRBJ2-3,.,TRBV5-1,CASTEGLVTDTQYF,TGCGCCAGCACCGAGGGACTAGTAACAGATACGCAGTATTTT
.,TRBJ2-5,few,TRBV20-1,CSAGYGQETQYF,TGCAGTGCTGGATATGGACAAGAGACCCAGTACTTC
TRBD1,TRBJ1-3,many,TRBV3-1,CASSQEDRANTIYF,TGTGCCAGCAGCCAAGAAGACAGGGCAAACACCATATATTTT
TRBD1,TRBJ2-3,.,TRBV20-1,CSARTGLWASTQYF,TGCAGTGCTCGGACAGGGCTTTGGGCCTCTACGCAGTATTTT
.,TRBJ2-5,few,TRBV6-5,CASSYSGGLQETQYF,TGTGCCAGCAGTTACTCCGGGGGGCTCCAAGAGACCCAGTACTTC
TRBD1,TRBJ2-5,.,TRBV5-1,CASSPGQNQETQYF,TGCGCCAGCAGCCCGGGACAGAACCAAGAGACCCAGTACTTC
.,TRBJ1-1,many,TRBV29-1,CSVGGPRNTEAFF,TGCAGCGTTGGGGGACCTCGGAACACTGAAGCTTTCTTT
TRBD2,TRBJ2-5,few,TRBV12-5,CASKASGSPETQYF,TGTGCTAGTAAGGCTAGCGGGAGCCCAGAGACCCAGTACTTC
.,TRBJ2-6,.,TRBV7-3,CASSLGHFSGANVLTF,TGTGCCAGCAGCTTGGGACATTTCTCTGGGGCCAACGTCCTGACTTTC
.,TRBJ2-1,many,TRBV11-2,CASSLGIREQFF,TGTGCCAGCAGCTTAGGTATACGTGAGCAGTTCTTC
.,TRBJ2-2,.,TRBV9,CASSVQSSTSMNTGELFF,TGTGCCAGCAGCGTCCAATCATCGACATCGATGAACACCGGGGAGCTGTTTTTT
.,TRBJ2-5,few,TRBV5-1,CASSFQAETQYF,TGCGCCAGCAGCTTCCAGGCGGAGACCCAGTACTTC
.,TRBJ2-3,.,TRBV6-5,CASSSGLRTDTQYF,TGTGCCAGCAGTTCGGGACTCCGCACAGATACGCAGTATTTT
TRBD1,TRBJ2-4,.,TRBV12-3/TRBV12-4,CASRPRTGPNIQYF,TGTGCCAGCAGGCCCCGGACAGGGCCAAACATTCAGTACTTC
TRBD1,TRBJ2-3,few,TRBV2,CASRQGADTQYF,TGTGCCAGCAGACAGGGGGCAGATACGCAGTATTTT
.,TRBJ1-1,few,TRBV6-5,CASSYSSRWGAEAFF,TGTGCCAGCAGTTACTCGAGTCGGTGGGGCGCTGAAGCTTTCTTT
.,TRBJ1-3,.,TRBV11-2,CASSFLEKSGTSSYGNTIYF,TGTGCCAGCAGCTTTTTGGAAAAATCAGGGACGTCCTCGTATGGAAACACCATATATTTT
.,TRBJ1-5,many,TRBV12-3/TRBV12-4,CASSLGGPHNQPQHF,TGTGCCAGCAGTTTAGGGGGACCGCACAATCAGCCCCAGCATTTT
.,TRBJ2-5,few,TRBV6-1,CASSEVLGGSQETQYF,TGTGCCAGCAGTGAAGTCCTTGGAGGGTCCCAAGAGACCCAGTACTTC
.,TRBJ1-2,many,TRBV30,CAWSERGWYGYTF,TGTGCCTGGAGTGAGAGAGGCTGGTATGGCTACACCTTC